One and the same sample provided the 29 T cell receptor beta chains below, sequenced in a study of cytomegalovirus exposure and HLA in healthy donors (dated by TCRdb to 2015 to 2018). Library prep was done by the immunoSEQ multiplex PCR assay. For the multiplex PCR, a mixture combining 60 forward primers for TCR Vbeta segments and 13 reverse primers for TCR Jbeta segments was used. TCRdb re-hosts the immuneACCESS table, in-frame sequences only. Its copies lack some clones; in the studies checked, an unresolved V gene accounts for under half of them, and the cause for the rest is not known. The sample table contains about 98,000 clones; only one count was recorded for about four fifths of them. Approximately 3.7% of the sample rests with the top ten. The sequencing sample was made of PBMCs. The receptors come from a female donor in good health and CMV-seropositive.

The genes are TRBV6-5 and TRBJ2-7; maybe TRBD1 (7 bases). Trimming pared 6 bases from V and 6 bases from J, leaving 18 bases between. This CDR3 is 14 amino acids long. CDR1 and CDR2 (germline): MNHEY, SVGAGI. The CDR3 nucleotides are TGTGCCAGCAGCCAGGGGGAGGTTCGGGGCGAGCAGTACTTC. Translation: CASSQGEVRGEQYF.

As for this clone: This specimen includes other DNA sequences encoding the same CDR3. The chain recombines TRBV28 with TRBJ2-3; 12 bases are a match to TRBD2. This CDR3 contains 18 residues. Germline trimming cut 2 bases from V and 5 bases from J; bases unmatched to any gene: 11. The V gene's germline CDR1 is MDHEN and CDR2 SYDVKM. The CDR3 spells CASSLGPRLAGDLDTQYF. Here the CDR3 DNA reads TGTGCCAGCAGTTTAGGTCCTCGACTAGCGGGAGATTTAGATACGCAGTATTTT.

This chain uses TRBV9 with TRBJ2-5; the match to TRBD2 covers 13 bases. The CDR3 totals 16 residues. Germline V CDR1 and CDR2: SGDLS, YYNGEE. V shed 3 bases, J shed 2 bases, and the junction held 4 bases outside the gene matches. This CDR3 is CASSAGTSGVQETQYF. The CDR3 nucleotides read TGTGCCAGCAGCGCCGGGACTAGCGGGGTACAAGAGACCCAGTACTTC.

The chain combines TRBV13 with TRBJ2-6, with TRBD2 matching 8 bases. The V gene end was trimmed by 5 bases and the J gene end by 0 bases; junction bases not matched to a gene: 6. The CDR3 is 17 amino acids. CDR1 is PRHDT and CDR2 is FYEKMQ in the germline V gene (reference sequence). This chain's CDR3 is CASSPGLAPSGANVLTF. The CDR3 region has the DNA TGTGCCAGCAGCCCAGGACTAGCCCCCTCTGGGGCCAACGTCCTGACTTTC.

The chain links TRBV9 to TRBJ2-7; 7 bases match TRBD2. J lost 3 bases, V lost 3 bases, and 6 bases had no gene match. The CDR3 contains 14 residues. Per the germline V gene, CDR1 is SGDLS and CDR2 is YYNGEE. In DNA form, the CDR3 reads TGTGCCAGCAGCGCGGGGGGACCCCACTACGAGCAGTACTTC. As protein: CASSAGGPHYEQYF.

V gene TRBV27 combines with J gene TRBJ2-1, with 8 nucleotides matching TRBD1. The V gene end was trimmed by 3 bases and the J gene end by 8 bases; junction bases not matched to a gene: 9. From germline, CDR1 is MNHEY and CDR2 SMNVEV (reference sequence). The CDR3 runs 15 residues. The CDR3 protein is CASSLPGGALDEQFF. The CDR3 bases are TGTGCCAGCAGTTTGCCAGGGGGCGCTTTGGATGAGCAGTTCTTC.

The CDR3 is CASSSTGTRTPYEQYF. The CDR3, as DNA: TGCGCCAGCAGCTCTACCGGGACTAGAACCCCCTACGAGCAGTACTTC. The rearrangement joins TRBV5-1 to TRBJ2-7, with 8 bases identical to TRBD2. This CDR3 region has 16 residues. V shed 3 bases, J shed 2 bases, and the junction held 10 bases outside the gene matches. CDR1 is SGHRS, CDR2 YFSETQ, per germline.

CDR3 sequence reads: CASSFDTRLETQYF. The CDR3, as DNA: TGTGCCAGCAGCTTCGACACTCGGCTTGAGACCCAGTACTTC. V is TRBV7-9 and J is TRBJ2-5; D call uncertain. The ends were cut back, 3 bases at V and 5 bases at J, with 13 bases in the middle. CDR3 length: 14 amino acids. The germline V gene encodes CDR1 SEHNR and CDR2 FQNEAQ (reference sequence).

This chain connects TRBV5-1 to TRBJ1-1; no definite D call. Germline V CDR1 and CDR2: SGHRS, YFSETQ. V was trimmed by 4 bases and J by 5 bases, leaving 12 bases between them. This CDR3 comprises 13 residues. The CDR3 region is CASSPDGRTEAFF. CDR3 nucleotides: TGCGCCAGCAGCCCGGACGGGAGGACTGAAGCTTTCTTT.

This clone turned up a few times. The chain couples TRBV7-9 to TRBJ2-1, with TRBD2 matching 11 bases. V gave up 0 bases and J gave up 7 bases; unmatched junction bases: 2. The CDR3 has 15 amino acids. Germline-derived CDR1 and CDR2 are SEHNR and FQNEAQ (reference sequence). CDR3 region: CASSLASGGANEQFF. For the CDR3, the DNA is TGTGCCAGCAGCTTAGCTAGCGGGGGGGCTAATGAGCAGTTCTTC.

The V gene is TRBV28, the J gene TRBJ2-5; 9 bases agree with TRBD2. The CDR3 consists of 20 residues. CDR1 and CDR2 from the germline V gene are MDHEN and SYDVKM. J was trimmed by 4 bases and V by 5 bases; bases with no gene match: 23. The CDR3 nucleotides read TGTGCCAGCAGTCCAGACTACATTGCTATAGCGGGAGAGGACAGAGAGACCCAGTACTTC. Its protein product is CASSPDYIAIAGEDRETQYF. The full variable domain, its missing parts supplied by reference TRBV28 and TRBJ2-5, is DVKVTQSSRYLVKRTGEKVFLECVQDMDHENMFWYRQDPGLGLRLIYFSYDVKMKEKGDIPEGYSVSREKKERFSLILESASTNQTSMYLCASSPDYIAIAGEDRETQYFGPGTRLLVL.

This clone was counted a single time. The rearrangement links TRBV5-4 to TRBJ1-4; TRBD1 aligns across 7 bases. The germline CDR1 and CDR2 sequences are SGHNT and YYREEE (reference sequence). Trimming at V came to 3 bases and at J to 4 bases, leaving 6 bases not matched to a gene. The CDR3 consists of 15 residues. CDR3 region: CASSSRDSLNEKLFF. The CDR3 DNA is TGTGCCAGCAGCTCCCGGGACAGCCTTAATGAAAAACTGTTTTTT.

The chain recombines TRBV7-9 with TRBJ1-5, with a possible D match to TRBD1 (5 bases). Germline V CDR1 and CDR2: SEHNR, FQNEAQ (reference sequence). The length of the CDR3 is 14 residues. Deletions cut 3 bases from V and 4 bases from J, with 10 bases between. The CDR3 sequence is CASSLGRENQPQHF. CDR3 DNA: TGTGCCAGCAGCTTGGGCAGGGAAAATCAGCCCCAGCATTTT.

The CDR3 reads CASSPRQGWSTGELFF. CDR3 in DNA: TGTGCCAGCAGCCCCAGACAGGGTTGGAGCACCGGGGAGCTGTTTTTT. V usage is TRBV4-2 and J usage is TRBJ2-2; 7 nucleotides agree with TRBD1. CDR3 length: 16 residues. Trimming removed 4 bases from V and 4 bases from J; junction bases left unmatched: 9. Germline V lookup: CDR1 LGHNA, CDR2 YNFKEQ.

The rearrangement links TRBV29-1 to TRBJ1-1; weak D call: TRBD1 (5 bases). The CDR3 is made up of 13 amino acids. V was cut by 2 bases and J by 5 bases, with 12 bases left in between. Germline CDR1 reads SQVTM; CDR2 reads ANQGSEA. CDR3 residues: CSVETQGGTEAFF. In DNA, the CDR3 is TGCAGCGTTGAAACGCAGGGTGGGACTGAAGCTTTCTTT.

This chain joins TRBV13 and TRBJ1-6; D not certain. The V gene lost 3 bases and the J gene lost 6 bases, with 12 bases spanning the gap. The germline CDR1 and CDR2 sequences are PRHDT and FYEKMQ (reference sequence). CDR3 length: 15 residues. This chain's CDR3 is CASSFTRGSNSPLHF. CDR3 sequence (DNA): TGTGCCAGCAGCTTTACTCGGGGATCTAATTCACCCCTCCACTTT.

The J gene is TRBJ2-7, the V gene TRBV9; the D gene is possibly TRBD2 (5 bases). From germline, CDR1 is SGDLS and CDR2 YYNGEE. Trimming removed 4 bases at V and 2 bases at J, with 10 bases between. There are 13 residues in the CDR3. The CDR3 here is CASSKEGAYEQYF. CDR3 coding DNA: TGTGCCAGCAGCAAAGAGGGTGCCTACGAGCAGTACTTC.

The rearrangement links TRBV19 to TRBJ2-5, with TRBD1 matching over 7 bases. The CDR3 is made up of 14 amino acids. Germline CDR1 LNHDA, CDR2 SQIVND (reference sequence). The V and J ends lost 4 bases and 2 bases, in that order; junction bases with no gene match: 4. CDR3 in amino acids: CASSRVQGQETQYF. CDR3 DNA: TGTGCCAGTAGTAGGGTACAGGGGCAAGAGACCCAGTACTTC.

J is TRBJ1-2 and V is TRBV27; 9 bases are shared with TRBD1. The CDR3 extends over 15 amino acids. Trimming removed 5 bases from V and 8 bases from J; junction bases left unmatched: 12. Germline loops: CDR1 MNHEY, CDR2 SMNVEV (reference sequence). This chain's CDR3 is CASSQSPGQGKGYTF. The CDR3 nucleotides are TGTGCCAGCAGTCAGAGCCCGGGACAGGGTAAGGGCTACACCTTC.

This clone turned up a few times. The chain combines TRBV9 with TRBJ2-3; no reliable D call. Trimming shortened V by 0 bases and J by 2 bases, and 10 bases separated the two germline ends. CDR3 length: 15 amino acids. Germline V gene sequence: CDR1 SGDLS, CDR2 YYNGEE. CDR3 bases: TGTGCCAGCAGCGTAGTGGCGGAGAACACAGATACGCAGTATTTT. It codes for CASSVVAENTDTQYF.

This clone appeared once. The rearrangement uses TRBV28 and TRBJ2-1; perhaps TRBD1 as D (6 bases). Per the germline V gene, CDR1 is MDHEN and CDR2 is SYDVKM. The CDR3 has 15 residues. V was clipped by 3 bases and J by 4 bases, with 13 bases between them. CDR3 nucleotides: TGTGCCAGCAGTTTTGAGGGGGTATCATACAATGAGCAGTTCTTC. Translated: CASSFEGVSYNEQFF. The full variable domain, rest sourced from reference TRBV28 and TRBJ2-1, is DVKVTQSSRYLVKRTGEKVFLECVQDMDHENMFWYRQDPGLGLRLIYFSYDVKMKEKGDIPEGYSVSREKKERFSLILESASTNQTSMYLCASSFEGVSYNEQFFGPGTRLTVL.

The V gene is TRBV27, the J gene TRBJ1-5; 7 nucleotides line up with TRBD1. The CDR3 runs to 14 residues. V was clipped by 8 bases and J by 3 bases; unmatched bases: 7. The V gene's germline CDR1 is MNHEY and CDR2 SMNVEV (reference sequence). The CDR3 DNA follows: TGTGCCAGCGGACCGGGACAGAACAATCAGCCCCAGCATTTT. This sequence encodes CASGPGQNNQPQHF.

This clone was seen only once. CDR3 bases: TGTGCCAGCAGCCCGGCAGTGGGACAGGGGGTCGGGAATGAGCAGTTCTTC. Residues: CASSPAVGQGVGNEQFF. This chain uses TRBV5-8 with TRBJ2-1, with 11 nucleotides matching TRBD1. The germline V gene has CDR1 SGHTS and CDR2 YDEGEE. This CDR3 is built from 17 residues. With V trimmed by 4 bases and J by 7 bases, 13 bases remained unmatched.

This chain connects TRBV5-6 to TRBJ2-5, with TRBD1 matching 7 bases. The junction had 10 bases not matched to a gene; V was cut back by 4 bases and J by 10 bases. In germline, CDR1 is SGHDT, CDR2 YYEEEE. The CDR3 is 13 amino acids. The CDR3 DNA follows: TGTGCCAGCAGCGTGGGACAGACGTTGGGCCAGTACTTC. Amino acids: CASSVGQTLGQYF.

This chain joins TRBV9 and TRBJ1-5; 9 bases are shared with TRBD1. Trimming cost V 2 bases and J 7 bases; bases outside gene matches: 10. CDR1 and CDR2 from the germline V gene are SGDLS and YYNGEE. This CDR3 has 16 residues. CDR3 amino acids: CASSVTTGGEGQPQHF. Here the CDR3 DNA reads TGTGCCAGCAGCGTTACTACAGGGGGCGAAGGGCAGCCCCAGCATTTT.

The genes are TRBV7-9 and TRBJ2-2, with D uncertain. Germline V CDR1 and CDR2: SEHNR, FQNEAQ (reference sequence). V lost 5 bases, J lost 5 bases, and 9 bases lay in between. The CDR3 runs to 13 residues. This CDR3 is CASSPGWTGELFF. CDR3 in DNA: TGTGCCAGCAGCCCAGGCTGGACCGGGGAGCTGTTTTTT.

The chain employs TRBV7-3 and TRBJ1-1; D might be TRBD1 (5 bases). The V end was cut by 1 base, the J end by 3 bases, with 9 bases between. This CDR3 comprises 14 residues. Germline V lookup: CDR1 SGHTA, CDR2 FQGTGA. CDR3 protein: CASSLNGGDTEAFF. The CDR3 nucleotides are TGTGCCAGCAGCTTAAACGGGGGGGACACTGAAGCTTTCTTT.

This sequence joins TRBV6-6 and TRBJ1-2, with 7 bases aligning to TRBD1. Losses at the gene ends were 6 bases for V and 5 bases for J; bases not matched to a gene: 9. The CDR3 has 14 residues. The germline CDR1 and CDR2 sequences are MNHNY and SVGAGI (reference sequence). The CDR3 sequence: CASSEDRSQYGYTF. The CDR3 DNA is TGTGCCAGCAGCGAGGACAGGAGCCAATATGGCTACACCTTC.

The sample holds a few counts of this clone. Here the CDR3 DNA reads TGTGCCAGCAGCTCCTCCCAGGGGGCTAATGAGCAGTTCTTC. Its translation is CASSSSQGANEQFF. The J gene is TRBJ2-1, the V gene TRBV7-6; TRBD1 agrees at 8 bases. Trimming cost V 4 bases and J 7 bases; bases outside gene matches: 6. CDR1 is SGHVS and CDR2 is FNYEAQ in the germline V gene. The CDR3 contains 14 residues.